This TCR beta chain was sequenced for a study of blood T cell repertoires in COVID-19. About the study: Specimens from acute and convalescent COVID-19 originated in the United States, Italy and Spain. The analysed material was cDNA or gDNA that came from T cells, B-cell-depleted T cells, or PBMCs.

This clone was counted once. Other DNA sequences in this sample translate to the same CDR3. V lost 5 bases and J 2 bases, leaving 13 bases between the germline ends. Germline V gene sequence: CDR1 SEHNR, CDR2 FQNEAQ (reference sequence). This CDR3 is 15 amino acids long. In the original analysis: Nucleated cell number was recorded as an estimate derived from reference gene primer amplification. The table came from immunoSEQ multiplex PCR; TCRdb's copy has only in-frame clones and leaves some out. That table supplies the V and J calls and clone size; D and trimming were determined from the DNA. Among 110,000 to 150,000 clones listed, about three quarters were seen once.

This receptor was obtained from a woman between 55 and 75 years old with acute or convalescent COVID-19. The chain has TRBV7-9 and TRBJ1-5; possibly TRBD1 for D (5 bases). Sequencing was performed on peripheral blood. CDR3 DNA sequence: TGTGCCAGCAGCCCCTCCGGGGGGGGCAATCAGCCCCAGCATTTT. Translating it yields CASSPSGGGNQPQHF.